The rows below give T cell receptor beta chains drawn from one sample of a study of blood T cell repertoires in COVID-19. Produced via immunoSEQ multiplex PCR; TCRdb's table is partial and in-frame only. The sample records more than 200,000 clones, 80% to 90% being singletons. Sequencing was carried out using peripheral blood. The source of these receptors is a man aged 25-45 years with active or convalescent COVID-19. Both conserved end residues are part of each CDR3. The D gene is left open where the match is weak. Where a row states a size, it is once, few, many or the class of an expanded clone; other rows omit it.

D,V,size,J,DNA,CDR3
.,TRBV6-1,.,TRBJ2-1,TGTGCCAGCAGTGAACCTAGCGCTTACAATGAGCAGTTCTTC,CASSEPSAYNEQFF
TRBD1,TRBV7-3,.,TRBJ2-2,TGTGCCAGCAGCCCCGGGACAGCGAACACCGGGGAGCTGTTTTTT,CASSPGTANTGELFF
TRBD2,TRBV6-5,once,TRBJ2-7,TGTGCCAGCACCAACGGGGGGGCAGGGCCCTACGAGCAGTACTTC,CASTNGGAGPYEQYF
TRBD2,TRBV11-2,.,TRBJ2-3,TGTGCCAGCATCTTACGGGTGTCTAGCGGAACCTTCACAGATACGCAGTATTTT,CASILRVSSGTFTDTQYF
TRBD1,TRBV7-8,.,TRBJ1-2,TGTGCCAGCAGCCTCCGGGACAGCTATGGCTACACCTTC,CASSLRDSYGYTF
.,TRBV4-1,few,TRBJ2-7,TGCGCCAGCAGCCAAGTCCCGGGAGACTACGAGCAGTACTTC,CASSQVPGDYEQYF
TRBD2,TRBV9,.,TRBJ2-2,TGTGCCAGCAGCGAATCTACTAGCGGGGGGGCCTCAGCCGGGGAGCTGTTTTTT,CASSESTSGGASAGELFF
.,TRBV6-1,.,TRBJ1-1,TGTGCCAGCAGTGCTTTCGTCGGCGGAACGACGAACACTGAAGCTTTCTTT,CASSAFVGGTTNTEAFF
.,TRBV28,once,TRBJ1-5,TGTGCCAGCACCTCAGCGGGGGGTTATAATCAGCCCCAGCATTTT,CASTSAGGYNQPQHF
TRBD1,TRBV28,.,TRBJ1-1,TGTGCCAGCAGTTTAACAGGGGATCCTCCTAGAGCTTTCTTT,CASSLTGDPPRAFF
.,TRBV29-1,.,TRBJ2-5,TGCAGCGTTGAACCTACCGGTGGAGAGACCCAGTACTTC,CSVEPTGGETQYF
.,TRBV9,once,TRBJ1-4,TGTGCCAGCAGCGTAGTGAGGGCTTTTCGAGAAAAACTGTTTTTT,CASSVVRAFREKLFF
TRBD2,TRBV9,.,TRBJ2-1,TGTGCCAGCGGATTAGCGGGGGGGCCCAATGAGCAGTTCTTC,CASGLAGGPNEQFF
.,TRBV4-3,.,TRBJ1-3,TGCGCCAGCAGCCAAGATGCCCTGAGCTCTGGAAACACCATATATTTT,CASSQDALSSGNTIYF
TRBD1,TRBV27,few,TRBJ1-4,TGTGCCAGCAGTCCCACAGGGGGCGGGGGTGAAAAACTGTTTTTT,CASSPTGGGGEKLFF
TRBD1,TRBV4-2,.,TRBJ1-3,TGTGCCAGCAGCCAAGAACAGGGGGGACTTGGAAACACCATATATTTT,CASSQEQGGLGNTIYF
.,TRBV29-1,.,TRBJ1-1,TGCAGCGTCGTCATGGGCAGGGGCACTGAAGCTTTCTTT,CSVVMGRGTEAFF
.,TRBV3-1/TRBV3-2,once,TRBJ2-2,TGTGCCAGCAGCTTTATCACCGGGGAGCTGTTTTTT,CASSFITGELFF
.,TRBV5-4,.,TRBJ1-2,TGTGCCAGCAGCCCAAGCGGGACACTAATTCGCTACACCTTC,CASSPSGTLIRYTF
TRBD1,TRBV27,.,TRBJ1-2,TGTGCCAGCACGACAGGGGGCGCTGATGGCTACACCTTC,CASTTGGADGYTF
.,TRBV9,.,TRBJ2-2,TGTGCCAGCAGCCCCAACCTCCCCAGGACCGGGGAGCTGTTTTTT,CASSPNLPRTGELFF
.,TRBV7-2,once,TRBJ2-3,TGTGCCAGCAGCTTAGAGGGACTTAACACAGATACGCAGTATTTT,CASSLEGLNTDTQYF